This TCR beta chain is from a study of prognosis after radiotherapy for stage I lung cancer. CDR1 and CDR2 from the germline V gene are SNHLY and FYNNEI. This CDR3 is built from 15 residues. The V gene lost 6 bases and the J gene lost 12 bases, with 24 bases spanning the gap. Researchers used two-round multiplex PCR to amplify TCR beta CDR3 starting from genomic DNA. Round-one PCR had primers specific to each TRBV and TRBJ gene. A single record per CDR3 protein comes from TCRdb applying MiXCR to the multiplex PCR reads. The profile shows about 18,000 distinct CDR3 sequences, about 30% of them singletons. Worth noting for this clonotype: With only one base between it and a far larger clone, this is likely a read error.

The chain recombines TRBV2 with TRBJ2-1; possible D gene TRBD2, 5 bases. This receptor was identified in a donor aged 50 or older with non-small cell lung cancer. Specimen: PBMCs, collected before or after stereotactic body radiation therapy (not recorded which). CDR3 sequence reads: CASRPAEDGVRRQFF. The CDR3 bases are TGTGCCAGCAGGCCAGCGGAAGACGGGGTAAGGCGGCAGTTCTTC.